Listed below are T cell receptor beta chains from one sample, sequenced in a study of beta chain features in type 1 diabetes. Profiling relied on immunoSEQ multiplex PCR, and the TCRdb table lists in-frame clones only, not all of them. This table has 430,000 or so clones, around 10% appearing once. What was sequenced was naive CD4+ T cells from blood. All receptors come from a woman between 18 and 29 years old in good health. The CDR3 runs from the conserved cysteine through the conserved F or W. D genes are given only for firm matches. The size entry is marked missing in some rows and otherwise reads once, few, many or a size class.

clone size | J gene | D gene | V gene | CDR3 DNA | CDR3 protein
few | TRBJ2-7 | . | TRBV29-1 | TGCAGCGTAGTGGTGTATTCGGGTTACTACGAGCAGTACTTC | CSVVVYSGYYEQYF
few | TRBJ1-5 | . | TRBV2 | TGTGCCAGCAGTCCCCTATGGGGACGTCCCCAGCATTTT | CASSPLWGRPQHF
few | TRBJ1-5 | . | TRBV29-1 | TGCAGCGTCCAGGGTAGCAATCAGCCCCAGCATTTT | CSVQGSNQPQHF
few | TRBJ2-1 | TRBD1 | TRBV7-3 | TGTGCCAGCAGCGGACGGACAGGGGATGAGCAGTTCTTC | CASSGRTGDEQFF
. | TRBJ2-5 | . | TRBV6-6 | TGTGCCAGCAGTTCCCCAGGGGGGGTACGGGAGACCCAGTACTTC | CASSSPGGVRETQYF
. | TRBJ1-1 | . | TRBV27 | TGTGCCAGCAGTTTATATGGGGGTCTGAACACTGAAGCTTTCTTT | CASSLYGGLNTEAFF
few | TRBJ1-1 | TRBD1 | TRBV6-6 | TGTGCCAGCAGTTCGTATGACAGGGGAAACACTGAAGCTTTCTTT | CASSSYDRGNTEAFF
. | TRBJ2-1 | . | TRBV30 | TGTGCCTGGGTCCTCTGGCCGGGACAAAGGAATGAGCAGTTCTTC | CAWVLWPGQRNEQFF
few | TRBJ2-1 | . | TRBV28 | TGTGCCAGCAGGCGGGCGGCTACCAACTACAATGAGCAGTTCTTC | CASRRAATNYNEQFF
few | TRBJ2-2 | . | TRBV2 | TGTGCCAGCAGTGGAGGGTTCACCGGGGAGCTGTTTTTT | CASSGGFTGELFF
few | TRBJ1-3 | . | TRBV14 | TGTGCCAGCAGCCGGGCGGCTGGAAACACCATATATTTT | CASSRAAGNTIYF
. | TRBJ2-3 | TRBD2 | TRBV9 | TGTGCCAGCAGCCCAGGCGGGGGGGCCTACACAGATACGCAGTATTTT | CASSPGGGAYTDTQYF
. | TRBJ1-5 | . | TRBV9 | TGTGCCAGCAGCGAGGAAATCTACTCGCCCCAGCATTTT | CASSEEIYSPQHF